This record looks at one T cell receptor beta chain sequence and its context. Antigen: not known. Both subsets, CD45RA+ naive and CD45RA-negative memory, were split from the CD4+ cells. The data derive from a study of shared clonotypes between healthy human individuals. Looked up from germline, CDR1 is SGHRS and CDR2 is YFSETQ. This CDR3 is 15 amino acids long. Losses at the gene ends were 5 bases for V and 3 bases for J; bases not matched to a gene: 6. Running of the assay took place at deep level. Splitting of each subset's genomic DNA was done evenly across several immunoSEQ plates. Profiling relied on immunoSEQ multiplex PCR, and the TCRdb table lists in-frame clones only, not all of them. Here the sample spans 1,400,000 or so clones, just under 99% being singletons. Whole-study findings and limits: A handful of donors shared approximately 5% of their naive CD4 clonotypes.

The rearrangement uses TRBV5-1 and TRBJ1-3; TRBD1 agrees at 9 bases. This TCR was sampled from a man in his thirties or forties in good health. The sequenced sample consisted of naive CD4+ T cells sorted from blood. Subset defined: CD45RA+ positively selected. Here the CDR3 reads CASREQGAVGNTIYF. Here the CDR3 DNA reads TGCGCCAGCAGGGAACAGGGGGCAGTTGGAAACACCATATATTTT.